Sequencing of this T cell receptor beta chain was carried out in a study of spatial heterogeneity in lung cancer. Study information: The count of detected beta-chain sequences consistently exceeded that of alpha-chain sequences. Findings of the study overall: Resection blood, more than follow-up blood, showed ubiquitous expanded tumor TCRs.

Worth noting for this clonotype: The antigen is not known.

Time point specified: blood at routine non-recurrence follow-up after resection. Unsorted tumor, nontumor lung tissue or cryopreserved PBMC supplied the whole RNA. Looked up from germline, CDR1 is SNHLY and CDR2 is FYNNEI. There are 11 residues in the CDR3. With 8 bases removed from V and 6 bases from J, the gap between germline ends came to 8 bases. Every TCR cDNA molecule bore its own unique molecular identifier. TCRdb ran MiXCR on the 5' RACE reads and lists one entry per CDR3 protein. The sample consists of fewer than 100,000 distinct CDR3 sequences, roughly a fifth of them appearing once. V gene TRBV2 combines with J gene TRBJ2-1; D ambiguous. Sequenced here: PBMCs, sampled at follow-up. This receptor was obtained from a male donor with early-stage non-small cell lung cancer. CDR3 bases: TGTGCCAGCTCAGGATCCAATGAGCAGTTCTTC. Translation gives CASSGSNEQFF.